This is a list of T cell receptor beta chains from one sample in a study of post-analysis software for immune sequencing data. TCRdb fed the PCR reads into MiXCR, producing one record per CDR3 protein. Here the sample spans a few hundred thousand distinct CDR3 sequences, less than 35% being singletons. The sample comprised blood. The receptors originated from a girl aged 10-17 years with multiple sclerosis. Each CDR3 is given without its conserved first and last residue. D genes are given only for firm matches.

v_call	d_call	j_call	cdr3_aa
TRBV18	-	TRBJ1-1	ASSPPDTSEAF
TRBV10-3	-	TRBJ2-1	AIGTGELHNEQF
TRBV5-1	-	TRBJ1-4	ASSLGSVATNEKLF
TRBV7-2	TRBD1	TRBJ1-2	ASSQRQGSAGYT
TRBV4-2	TRBD2	TRBJ2-1	ASSRTSGAEQF
TRBV7-9	-	TRBJ2-7	ASSLGPRSSYEQY
TRBV24-1	-	TRBJ2-5	ATSDLAGFRRETQY
TRBV7-2	-	TRBJ1-1	ASSSGPRPEAF
TRBV11-3	-	TRBJ2-7	ASSLTGDSYEQY
TRBV4-1	-	TRBJ2-3	ASSRIAPSIGTDTQY
TRBV6-6	TRBD2	TRBJ2-3	ASSSDRRGVTDTQY
TRBV29-1	TRBD2	TRBJ2-3	SVDEGLVGADTQY
TRBV7-9	-	TRBJ1-1	ASSRPQGSHENTEAF
TRBV5-5	-	TRBJ2-3	ASSLLASLDAQY
TRBV6-1	-	TRBJ1-2	ASSSRSRRYGYT
TRBV7-3	-	TRBJ2-1	ASSPSAYNEQF
TRBV4-3	TRBD2	TRBJ2-1	ASSQGLADNEQF
TRBV12-3/TRBV12-4	-	TRBJ2-4	ASSPVEFGKNIQY
TRBV12-3/TRBV12-4	TRBD2	TRBJ2-1	ASSPTSGGLREQF
TRBV20-1	TRBD2	TRBJ2-3	SALAGGPDTQY
TRBV4-1	-	TRBJ2-5	ASSPQERAQAETQY
TRBV6-1	TRBD1	TRBJ1-4	ASSELSGGNEKLF
TRBV7-2	TRBD2	TRBJ2-3	ASSLSSGGADTQY
TRBV2	-	TRBJ1-2	ASSEQYGYT
TRBV12-3/TRBV12-4	-	TRBJ2-1	ASSPRYNEQF
TRBV6-1	-	TRBJ1-5	ASSHGQLGSNQPQH
TRBV2	TRBD2	TRBJ2-1	ASRKWTSGHNEQF
TRBV4-2	-	TRBJ1-4	ASSQDLGATNEKLF
TRBV15	TRBD1	TRBJ2-7	ATSRDQGTGSEQY
TRBV7-2	-	TRBJ1-1	ASSFSRGLEAF
TRBV11-1	-	TRBJ1-1	ASSSLKGLQAF
TRBV30	-	TRBJ1-1	AWSLLGWEAF
TRBV7-9	-	TRBJ1-2	ASSGTGFDYGYT
TRBV20-1	TRBD2	TRBJ2-1	SATLAGGTRGLNEQF
TRBV6-5	TRBD1	TRBJ1-5	ASSSGTDNQPQH
TRBV3-1	-	-	ASGQGQRETQY